This T cell receptor beta chain is drawn from a study of blood T cell repertoires in COVID-19. Across the whole study: Both acute and convalescent COVID-19 samples were obtained from the United States, Italy and Spain. T cells, B-cell-depleted T cells, or PBMCs provided the cDNA or gDNA that served as material.

Per the original data handling: Amplifying reference gene primers gave estimates of nucleated cell counts. Assay used: immunoSEQ multiplex PCR; TCRdb lists only in-frame clones, some missing. That table is the source of V, J and clone size, and D and trimming were worked out from the DNA. The table lists some 97,000 clones, 91% of them singletons. Trimming removed 2 bases at V and 5 bases at J, with 15 bases between. The CDR3 has 14 residues. Germline CDR1 SQVTM, CDR2 ANQGSEA. The sample comprised peripheral blood. V gene TRBV29-1 combines with J gene TRBJ2-5, with D perhaps TRBD2 (6 bases). The receptor's source is a man in his forties or fifties with active COVID-19. The CDR3 coding sequence is TGCAGCGTTGAATTGAGACTAGTTCGTGAGACCCAGTACTTC. Translated: CSVELRLVRETQYF.